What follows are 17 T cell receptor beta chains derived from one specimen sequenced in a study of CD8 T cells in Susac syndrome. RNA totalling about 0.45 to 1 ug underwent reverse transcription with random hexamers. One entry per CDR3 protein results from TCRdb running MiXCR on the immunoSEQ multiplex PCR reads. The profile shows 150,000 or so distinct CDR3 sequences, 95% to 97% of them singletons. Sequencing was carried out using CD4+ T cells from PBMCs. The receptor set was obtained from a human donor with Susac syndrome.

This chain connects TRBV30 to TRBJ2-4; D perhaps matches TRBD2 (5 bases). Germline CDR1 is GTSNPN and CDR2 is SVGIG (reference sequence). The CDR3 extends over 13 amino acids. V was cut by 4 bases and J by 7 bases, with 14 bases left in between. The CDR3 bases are TGTGCCTGGAATTCTGTCGGCGGGAACATTCAGTACTTC. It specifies CAWNSVGGNIQYF.

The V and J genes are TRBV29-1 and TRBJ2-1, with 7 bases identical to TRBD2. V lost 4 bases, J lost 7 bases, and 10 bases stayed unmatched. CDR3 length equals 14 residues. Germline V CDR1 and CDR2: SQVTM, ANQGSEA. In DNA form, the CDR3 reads TGCAGCGTTGTCGGACTAGATCGACCTAATGAGCAGTTCTTC. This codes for CSVVGLDRPNEQFF.

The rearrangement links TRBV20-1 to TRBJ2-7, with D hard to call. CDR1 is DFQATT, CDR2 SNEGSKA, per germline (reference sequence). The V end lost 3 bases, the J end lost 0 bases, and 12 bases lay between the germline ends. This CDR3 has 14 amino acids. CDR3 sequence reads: CSASDGAHSYEQYF. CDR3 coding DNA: TGCAGTGCTAGTGATGGCGCCCACTCCTACGAGCAGTACTTC.

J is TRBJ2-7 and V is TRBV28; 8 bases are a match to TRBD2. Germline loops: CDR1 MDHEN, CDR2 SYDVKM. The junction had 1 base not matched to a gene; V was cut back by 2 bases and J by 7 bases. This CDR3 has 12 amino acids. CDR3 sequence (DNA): TGTGCCAGCAGTTTAACTAGCGGTGAGCAGTACTTC. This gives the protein CASSLTSGEQYF.

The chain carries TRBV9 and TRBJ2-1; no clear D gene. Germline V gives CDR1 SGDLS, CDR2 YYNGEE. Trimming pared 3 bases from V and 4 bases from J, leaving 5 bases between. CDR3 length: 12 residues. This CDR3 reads CASSADYNEQFF. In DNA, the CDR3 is TGTGCCAGCAGCGCAGATTACAATGAGCAGTTCTTC.

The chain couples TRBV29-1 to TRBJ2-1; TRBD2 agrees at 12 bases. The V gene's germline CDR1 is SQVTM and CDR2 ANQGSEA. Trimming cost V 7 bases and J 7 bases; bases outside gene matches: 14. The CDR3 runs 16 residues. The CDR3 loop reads CSAHPLAGGPWNEQFF. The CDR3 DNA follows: TGCAGCGCCCACCCCCTAGCGGGAGGGCCTTGGAATGAGCAGTTCTTC.

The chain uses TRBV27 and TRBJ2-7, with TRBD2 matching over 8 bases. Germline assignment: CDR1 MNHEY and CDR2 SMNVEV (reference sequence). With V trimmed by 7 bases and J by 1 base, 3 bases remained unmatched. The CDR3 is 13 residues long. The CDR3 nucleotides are TGTGCCAGCAAGTCGGGGGGGTCCTACGAGCAGTACTTC. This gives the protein CASKSGGSYEQYF.

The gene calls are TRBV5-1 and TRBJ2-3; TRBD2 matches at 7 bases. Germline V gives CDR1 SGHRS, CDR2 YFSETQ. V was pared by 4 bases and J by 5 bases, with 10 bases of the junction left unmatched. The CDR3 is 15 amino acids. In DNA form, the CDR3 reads TGCGCCAGCAGCGCCCAGGGCGGGGGAATAGATACGCAGTATTTT. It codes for CASSAQGGGIDTQYF.

The CDR3 DNA sequence: TGCAGTGCTAGTCAAAGGGGGGGGTTTAGCAATCAGCCCCAGCATTTT. It is translated as CSASQRGGFSNQPQHF. V and J are TRBV20-1 and TRBJ1-5, with D possibly being TRBD1 (6 bases). V was trimmed by 3 bases and J by 0 bases, leaving 15 bases between them. Germline CDR1 and CDR2: DFQATT and SNEGSKA (reference sequence). There are 16 residues in the CDR3.

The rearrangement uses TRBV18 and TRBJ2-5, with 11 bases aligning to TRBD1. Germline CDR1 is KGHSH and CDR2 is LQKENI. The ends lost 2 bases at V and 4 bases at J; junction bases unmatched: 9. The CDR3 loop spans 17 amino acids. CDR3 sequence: CASSPTRTGGWGETQYF. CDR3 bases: TGTGCCAGCTCACCAACGAGGACAGGGGGCTGGGGAGAGACCCAGTACTTC.

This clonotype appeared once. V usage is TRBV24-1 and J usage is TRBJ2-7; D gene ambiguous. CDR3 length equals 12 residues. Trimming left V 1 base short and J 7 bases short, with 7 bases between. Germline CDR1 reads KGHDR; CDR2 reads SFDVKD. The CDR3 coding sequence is TGTGCCACCAGTGATTTTGTGGGAGAGCAGTACGTC. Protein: CATSDFVGEQYV.

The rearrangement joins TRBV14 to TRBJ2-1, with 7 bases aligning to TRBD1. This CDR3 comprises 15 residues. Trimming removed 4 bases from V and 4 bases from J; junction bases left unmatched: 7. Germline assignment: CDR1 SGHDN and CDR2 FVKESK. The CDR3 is CASSPWTGKYNEQFF. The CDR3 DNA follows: TGTGCCAGCAGCCCCTGGACAGGCAAGTACAATGAGCAGTTCTTC.

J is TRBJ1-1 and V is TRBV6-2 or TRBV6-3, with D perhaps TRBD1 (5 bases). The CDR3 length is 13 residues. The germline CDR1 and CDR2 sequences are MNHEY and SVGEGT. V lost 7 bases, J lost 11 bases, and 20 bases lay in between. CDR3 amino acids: CASNLGPSVRAFF. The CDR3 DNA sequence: TGTGCCAGCAACCTGGGACCGAGCGTCAGGGCTTTCTTT.

The DNA of the CDR3 is TGTGCCAGCAGCTTAGCCGAGGCTCAGCCCCAGCATTTT. As protein: CASSLAEAQPQHF. The rearrangement uses TRBV7-2 and TRBJ1-5; no reliable D call. V dropped 0 bases and J dropped 6 bases, with 6 bases sitting between them. Germline CDR1 is SGHTA and CDR2 is FQGNSA. The CDR3 consists of 13 residues.

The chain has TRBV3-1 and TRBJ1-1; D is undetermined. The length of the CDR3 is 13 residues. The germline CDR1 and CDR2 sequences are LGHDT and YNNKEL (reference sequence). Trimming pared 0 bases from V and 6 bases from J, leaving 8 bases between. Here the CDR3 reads CASSQEFAAEAFF. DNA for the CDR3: TGTGCCAGCAGCCAAGAATTCGCAGCTGAAGCTTTCTTT.

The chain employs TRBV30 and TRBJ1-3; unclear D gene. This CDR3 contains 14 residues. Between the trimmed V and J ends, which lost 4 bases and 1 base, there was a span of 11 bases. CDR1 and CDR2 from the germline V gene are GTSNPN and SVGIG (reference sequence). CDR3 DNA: TGTGCCTGGACCAAAGCTGTTTCTGGAAACACCATATATTTT. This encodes CAWTKAVSGNTIYF. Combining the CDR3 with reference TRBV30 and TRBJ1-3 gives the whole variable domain SQTIHQWPATLVQPVGSPLSLECTVEGTSNPNLYWYRQAAGRGLQLLFYSVGIGQISSEVPQNLSASRPQDRQFILSSKKLLLSDSGFYLCAWTKAVSGNTIYFGEGSWLTVV.

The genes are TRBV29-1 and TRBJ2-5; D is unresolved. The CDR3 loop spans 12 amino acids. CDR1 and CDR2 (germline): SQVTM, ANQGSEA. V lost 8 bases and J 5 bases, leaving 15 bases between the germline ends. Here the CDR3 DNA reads TGCAGCTGGCTAGTGGGGTGGGAGACCCAGTACTTC. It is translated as CSWLVGWETQYF. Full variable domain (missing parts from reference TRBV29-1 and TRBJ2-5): SAVISQKPSRDICQRGTSLTIQCQVDSQVTMMFWYRQQPGQSLTLIATANQGSEATYESGFVIDKFPISRPNLTFSTLTVSNMSPEDSSIYLCSWLVGWETQYFGPGTRLLVL.